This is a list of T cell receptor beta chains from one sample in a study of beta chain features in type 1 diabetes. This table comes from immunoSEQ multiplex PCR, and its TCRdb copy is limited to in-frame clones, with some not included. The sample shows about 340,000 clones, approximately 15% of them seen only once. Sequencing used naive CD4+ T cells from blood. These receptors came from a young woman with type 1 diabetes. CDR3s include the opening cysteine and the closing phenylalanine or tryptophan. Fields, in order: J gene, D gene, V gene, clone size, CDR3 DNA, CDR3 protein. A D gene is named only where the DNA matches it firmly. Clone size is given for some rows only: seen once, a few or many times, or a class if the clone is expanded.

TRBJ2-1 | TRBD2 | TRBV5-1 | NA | TGCGCCAGCAGCTTCGGCGGGGGCTCCTACAATGAGCAGTTCTTC | CASSFGGGSYNEQFF
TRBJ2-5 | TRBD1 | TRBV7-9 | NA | TGTGCCAGCAGCTGGGGGACAGCACTACAAGAGACCCAGTACTTC | CASSWGTALQETQYF
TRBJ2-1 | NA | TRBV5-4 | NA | TGTGCCAGCAGCCTCTCTCGAGGTGAGCAGTTCTTC | CASSLSRGEQFF
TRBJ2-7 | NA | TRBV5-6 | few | TGTGCCAGCAGCCGCGGGTTTCTCTCCTACGAGCAGTACTTC | CASSRGFLSYEQYF
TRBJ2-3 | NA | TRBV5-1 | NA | TGCGCCAGCAGCCCGAAAGTGCGGGGAATGGGAACCACAGATACGCAGTATTTT | CASSPKVRGMGTTDTQYF
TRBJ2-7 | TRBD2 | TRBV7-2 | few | TGTGCCAGCAGCATAGAGGGACTAGCGAATTACGAGCAGTACTTC | CASSIEGLANYEQYF
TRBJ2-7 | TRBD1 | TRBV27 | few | TGTGCCAGCAGTCTCCGACAGGGCTTGACCTACGAGCAGTACTTC | CASSLRQGLTYEQYF
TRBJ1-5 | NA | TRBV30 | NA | TGTGCCTGGAGTGGGACAGTTACCAATCAGCCCCAGCATTTT | CAWSGTVTNQPQHF
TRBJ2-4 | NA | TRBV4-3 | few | TGCGCCAGCAGCCCCGAGCCGACAGCAAAGTTGTTAGCCAAAAACATTCAGTACTTC | CASSPEPTAKLLAKNIQYF
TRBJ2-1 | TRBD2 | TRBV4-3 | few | TGCGCCAGCAGCCGAGGATTCCAGGGACTAGCGGCGCCCTACAATGAGCAGTTCTTC | CASSRGFQGLAAPYNEQFF
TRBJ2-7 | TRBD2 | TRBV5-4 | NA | TGTGCCAGCAGTACGAACGGACTAGCGGGAGGCGAGCAGTACTTC | CASSTNGLAGGEQYF
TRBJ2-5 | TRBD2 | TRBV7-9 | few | TGTGCCAGCAGACAAGGTCTAGCGGGGTACCAAGAGACCCAGTACTTC | CASRQGLAGYQETQYF
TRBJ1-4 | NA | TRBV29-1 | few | TGCAGCGTTTTACATCGCACAACTAATGAAAAACTGTTTTTT | CSVLHRTTNEKLFF
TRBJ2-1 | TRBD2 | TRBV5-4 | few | TGTGCCAGCAGCTTGGCTAGCGGGAAACATGAGCAGTTCTTC | CASSLASGKHEQFF
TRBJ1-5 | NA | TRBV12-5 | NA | TGTGCTAGTGGTTTGGTACTAAGTGGTGTTAGCAATCAGCCCCAGCATTTT | CASGLVLSGVSNQPQHF
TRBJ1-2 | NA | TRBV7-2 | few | TGTGCCAGCAGCTTAGCCCAGGGTGGAGTCGATGGCTACACCTTC | CASSLAQGGVDGYTF
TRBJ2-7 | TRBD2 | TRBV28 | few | TGTGCCAGCAGGAAGCGGGAGGGACCCTACGAGCAGTACTTC | CASRKREGPYEQYF
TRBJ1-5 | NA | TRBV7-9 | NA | TGTGCCAGCAGCTTAGGTTTTCGGGGGGGTATTAATCAGCCCCAGCATTTT | CASSLGFRGGINQPQHF
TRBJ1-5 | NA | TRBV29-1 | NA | TGCAGCGTTGTAGCCAGGGACATAAATCAGCCCCAGCATTTT | CSVVARDINQPQHF
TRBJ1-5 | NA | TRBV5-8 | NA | TGTGCCAGCAGCTTGGGACACTTGAGTAATCAGCCCCAGCATTTT | CASSLGHLSNQPQHF
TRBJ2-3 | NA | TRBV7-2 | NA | TGTGCCAGCAGCTTTACCGGGACAGATACGCAGTATTTT | CASSFTGTDTQYF
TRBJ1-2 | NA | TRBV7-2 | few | TGTGCCAGCAGCTTCGGACAGAGGGGTGGCTACACCTTC | CASSFGQRGGYTF
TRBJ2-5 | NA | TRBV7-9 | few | TGTGCCAGCAGCCCCGCGGAACTAGGGTATGAGACCCAGTACTTC | CASSPAELGYETQYF
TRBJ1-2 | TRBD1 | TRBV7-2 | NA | TGTGCCAGCAGCTCGACAGGGGGCTACACCTTC | CASSSTGGYTF
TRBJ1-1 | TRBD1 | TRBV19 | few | TGTGCCAGCCTAGACAGGGCTGACACTGAAGCTTTCTTT | CASLDRADTEAFF
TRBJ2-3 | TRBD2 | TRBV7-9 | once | TGTGCCAGCAGCTTGACTAGCGGGAGATTAGATACGCAGTATTTT | CASSLTSGRLDTQYF
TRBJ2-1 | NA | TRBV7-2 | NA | TGTGCCAGCAGCGAGGAACGAGCGCGGCAGTTCTTC | CASSEERARQFF
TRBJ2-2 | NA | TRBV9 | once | TGTGCCAGCAGCGGCCGGACTTCGAACACCGGGGAGCTGTTTTTT | CASSGRTSNTGELFF
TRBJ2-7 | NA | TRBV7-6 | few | TGTGCCAGCAGCTTCGTGATTAGCGGAAGGGTCCTCTGCGAGCAGTACTTC | CASSFVISGRVLCEQYF
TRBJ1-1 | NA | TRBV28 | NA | TGTGCCAGCAGTGTACTTGGGGCCGAAGCTTTCTTT | CASSVLGAEAFF
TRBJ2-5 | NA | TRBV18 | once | TGTGCCAGCTCACCGGGCCCGTCGGGAGAAAAGACCCAGTACTTC | CASSPGPSGEKTQYF
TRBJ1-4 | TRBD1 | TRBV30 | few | TGTGCCTGGACGGGGGACAGAAGTCGTGAAAAACTGTTTTTT | CAWTGDRSREKLFF
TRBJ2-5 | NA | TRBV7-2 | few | TGTGCCAGCAGCAGCGGACCCCTTAGGGAGACCCAGTACTTC | CASSSGPLRETQYF
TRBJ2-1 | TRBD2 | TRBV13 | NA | TGTGCCAGCAGCTGGACGAAAGCGGGAGTGGAGAATGAGCAGTTCTTC | CASSWTKAGVENEQFF
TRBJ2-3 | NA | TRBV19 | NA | TGTGCCAGTAAAAGGGAGGATACGCAGTATTTT | CASKREDTQYF
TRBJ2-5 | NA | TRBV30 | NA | TGTGCCTGGAGTGCTGCCGGGGGGACCCAGTACTTC | CAWSAAGGTQYF